The 16 T cell receptor beta chains reported below all come from one sample, sequenced in a study of blood T cell repertoires in COVID-19. This table comes from immunoSEQ multiplex PCR, and its TCRdb copy is limited to in-frame clones, with some not included. The sample has a few hundred thousand clones, roughly nine tenths seen once. Sequenced: PBMCs or T cells enriched from blood (not recorded which). The receptor set was obtained from a middle-aged woman who had been exposed to COVID-19.

This rearrangement joins TRBV5-1 to TRBJ1-2; the match to TRBD1 covers 9 bases. The V gene end was trimmed by 4 bases and the J gene end by 2 bases; junction bases not matched to a gene: 6. From germline, CDR1 is SGHRS and CDR2 YFSETQ. The CDR3 length is 15 residues. CDR3 nucleotides: TGCGCCAGCAGCCCCAAGACAGGGGGGAACTATGGCTACACCTTC. Protein product: CASSPKTGGNYGYTF.

DNA for the CDR3: TGTGCCAGTAGTGCAGGGGTAAGAACCGGGGAGCTGTTTTTT. It is translated as CASSAGVRTGELFF. The J gene is TRBJ2-2, the V gene TRBV19; perhaps TRBD1 as D (6 bases). V lost 5 bases and J 5 bases, leaving 12 bases between the germline ends. Germline assignment: CDR1 LNHDA and CDR2 SQIVND (reference sequence). The length of the CDR3 is 14 residues.

The gene calls are TRBV19 and TRBJ1-2; D is perhaps TRBD1 (6 bases). CDR1 is LNHDA and CDR2 is SQIVND in the germline V gene (reference sequence). Trimming removed 6 bases at V and 2 bases at J, with 10 bases between. This CDR3 is built from 13 residues. The CDR3 spells CASRLGANYGYTF. CDR3 nucleotide sequence: TGTGCCAGTAGACTGGGGGCAAACTATGGCTACACCTTC.

This clone appeared once. This sample includes further DNA sequences coding for the same CDR3. The gene calls are TRBV7-6 and TRBJ2-5; D remains ambiguous. CDR3 length: 13 amino acids. Germline CDR1 is SGHVS and CDR2 is FNYEAQ. Between the trimmed V and J ends, which lost 3 bases and 4 bases, there was a span of 9 bases. The CDR3 nucleotides are TGTGCCAGCAGCTTGGGCCAAGGAGAGACCCAGTACTTC. This sequence encodes CASSLGQGETQYF.

The CDR3 DNA is TGTGCCTCCGGGACTAGCGGCTCCTACGAGCAGTACTTC. Its translation: CASGTSGSYEQYF. The chain uses TRBV30 and TRBJ2-7; 11 bases are a match to TRBD2. Trimming took 7 bases from V and 0 from J; bases not matched to a gene: 2. Per germline, CDR1 GTSNPN and CDR2 SVGIG (reference sequence). This CDR3 contains 13 residues.

V and J are TRBV24-1 and TRBJ2-3, with 7 positions matching TRBD1. The CDR3 runs 14 residues. V was pared by 9 bases and J by 3 bases, with 8 bases of the junction left unmatched. Germline loops: CDR1 KGHDR, CDR2 SFDVKD. The CDR3 loop reads CATAPGQPTDTQYF. As DNA, the CDR3 is TGTGCCACCGCACCGGGACAGCCAACAGATACGCAGTATTTT.

V usage is TRBV3-1 (or the pseudogene TRBV3-2) and J usage is TRBJ1-2, with 10 nucleotides matching TRBD1. This CDR3 contains 17 residues. The germline gives CDR1 LGHDT, CDR2 YNNKEL (reference sequence). With 6 bases clipped from V and 8 bases from J, the junction kept 18 bases outside the gene matches. This chain's CDR3 is CASRNGLGTGELGGYTF. CDR3 sequence (DNA): TGTGCCAGCAGAAACGGACTCGGGACAGGGGAATTAGGGGGCTACACCTTC.

Notes on this clone: The junction does not match germline at one end; this may be a read error. This chain links TRBV18 with TRBJ1-5, with 7 bases matching TRBD1. CDR1 and CDR2 (germline): KGHSH, LQKENI. The CDR3 runs to 15 residues. The CDR3 DNA reads TGTGCCAGCTCACCACAGGGGGCAGGCAATCAGCTCCAGCATTTT. Its translation is CASSPQGAGNQLQHF. The variable domain in full, with the rest retrieved from reference TRBV18 and TRBJ1-5, is NAGVMQNPRHLVRRRGQEARLRCSPMKGHSHVYWYRQLPEEGLKFMVYLQKENIIDESGMPKERFSAEFPKEGPSILRIQQVVRGDSAAYFCASSPQGAGNQLQHFGDGTRLSIL.

V usage is TRBV9 and J usage is TRBJ2-7; D uncertain. This CDR3 has 14 amino acids. Trimming shortened V by 3 bases and J by 1 base, and 11 bases separated the two germline ends. Germline CDR1 is SGDLS and CDR2 is YYNGEE. The CDR3 DNA reads TGTGCCAGCAGCGCGGCGGTCCGATCCTACGAGCAGTACTTC. It specifies CASSAAVRSYEQYF.

The genes are TRBV5-1 and TRBJ1-3, with TRBD1 matching 10 bases. CDR3 length equals 18 residues. Trimming took 2 bases from V and 0 from J; bases not matched to a gene: 8. Looked up from germline, CDR1 is SGHRS and CDR2 is YFSETQ. This CDR3 is CASSFTGQGGFSGNTIYF. CDR3 coding DNA: TGCGCCAGCAGCTTCACCGGACAGGGGGGATTCTCTGGAAACACCATATATTTT.

This chain links TRBV2 with TRBJ2-6; no reliable D call. Per germline, CDR1 SNHLY and CDR2 FYNNEI. The CDR3 extends over 13 amino acids. V lost 10 bases and J 0 bases, leaving 7 bases between the germline ends. Here the CDR3 DNA reads TGTGCCACCTCGTTCTCTGGGGCCAACGTCCTGACTTTC. It yields the protein CATSFSGANVLTF. Drawing the rest from reference TRBV2 and TRBJ2-6, the complete variable domain is EPEVTQTPSHQVTQMGQEVILRCVPISNHLYFYWYRQILGQKVEFLVSFYNNEISEKSEIFDDQFSVERPDGSNFTLKIRSTKLEDSAMYFCATSFSGANVLTFGAGSRLTVL.

The chain has TRBV20-1 and TRBJ2-3, with D perhaps TRBD1 (5 bases). This CDR3 has 12 residues. Per the germline V gene, CDR1 is DFQATT and CDR2 is SNEGSKA (reference sequence). Trimming removed 3 bases at V and 6 bases at J, with 10 bases between. CDR3 residues: CSASAGRDTQYF. For the CDR3, the DNA is TGCAGTGCTAGTGCAGGGCGGGATACGCAGTATTTT.

This rearrangement joins TRBV5-1 to TRBJ2-1; 10 nucleotides agree with TRBD2. Germline values: CDR1 SGHRS, CDR2 YFSETQ. The CDR3 covers 14 residues. V was clipped by 3 bases and J by 7 bases; unmatched bases: 4. The CDR3 reads CASSSSGRSNEQFF. CDR3 DNA sequence: TGCGCCAGCAGCTCTAGCGGGAGATCGAATGAGCAGTTCTTC.

This clone was seen a single time. The chain couples TRBV19 to TRBJ1-1, with no clear D. V lost 0 bases and J lost 3, with 8 bases in between. Looked up from germline, CDR1 is LNHDA and CDR2 is SQIVND (reference sequence). This CDR3 has 14 residues. The CDR3 DNA is TGTGCCAGTAGTATAGAAGCGGTGGACACTGAAGCTTTCTTT. This codes for CASSIEAVDTEAFF.

The chain has TRBV7-9 and TRBJ1-6, with 8 bases matching TRBD1. Germline loops: CDR1 SEHNR, CDR2 FQNEAQ (reference sequence). This CDR3 is 14 amino acids long. J gave up 7 bases and V 9 bases, and 8 bases lay outside the gene matches. The DNA of the CDR3 is TGTGCCAGTCGAACGACAGGGGAAAATTCACCCCTCCACTTT. Encoded protein: CASRTTGENSPLHF.

This clone was recorded only once. The J gene is TRBJ1-2, the V gene TRBV29-1; 9 nucleotides align to TRBD1. The CDR3 runs 13 residues. The germline CDR1 and CDR2 sequences are SQVTM and ANQGSEA. J was trimmed by 6 bases and V by 7 bases; bases with no gene match: 9. DNA of the CDR3: TGCAGCGCCGCCTTTACAGGGGGCCATGGCTACACCTTC. This translates into CSAAFTGGHGYTF.